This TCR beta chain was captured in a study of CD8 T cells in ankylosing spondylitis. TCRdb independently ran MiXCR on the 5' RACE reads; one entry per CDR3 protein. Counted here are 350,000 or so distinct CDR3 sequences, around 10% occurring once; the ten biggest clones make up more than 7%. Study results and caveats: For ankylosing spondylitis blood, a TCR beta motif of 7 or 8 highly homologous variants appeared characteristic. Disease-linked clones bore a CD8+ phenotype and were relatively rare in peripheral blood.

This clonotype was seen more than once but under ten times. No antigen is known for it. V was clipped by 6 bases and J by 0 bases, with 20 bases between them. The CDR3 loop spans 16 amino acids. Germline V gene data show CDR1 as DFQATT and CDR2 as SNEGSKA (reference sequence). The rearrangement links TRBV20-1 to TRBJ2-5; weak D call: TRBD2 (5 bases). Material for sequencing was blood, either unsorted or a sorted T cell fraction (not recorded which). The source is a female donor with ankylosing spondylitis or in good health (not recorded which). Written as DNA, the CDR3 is TGCAGTGCACCTCACCCGGACTCCTGGGACCAAGAGACCCAGTACTTC. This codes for CSAPHPDSWDQETQYF.